The rows below give T cell receptor beta chains drawn from one sample of a study of beta chain features in type 1 diabetes. Clones were read by immunoSEQ multiplex PCR, and TCRdb kept only the in-frame ones, dropping some. The table has 45,000 to 60,000 clones, roughly 45% seen once; the top ten hold around 0.13%. Source material: stem cell memory CD4+ T cells from blood. Source of these receptors: a man aged 30-40 years with type 1 diabetes. Both conserved end residues are part of each CDR3. A D gene is named only where the DNA matches it firmly. Where a row states a size, it is once, few, many or the class of an expanded clone; other rows omit it.

TRBV5-1	TRBJ2-1	TRBD2	.	TGCGCCAGCAGCCCGGGGACTAGCGGGAGGGCCCTCTCCTACAATGAGCAGTTCTTC	CASSPGTSGRALSYNEQFF
TRBV11-1	TRBJ1-1	.	few	TGTGCCAGCAGCCCGGGGACTCGGAACACTGAAGCTTTCTTT	CASSPGTRNTEAFF
TRBV5-1	TRBJ1-4	TRBD1	.	TGCGCCAGCAGCGAGGGACAGGTGGTTGAAAAACTGTTTTTT	CASSEGQVVEKLFF
TRBV9	TRBJ1-1	.	.	TGTGCCAGCAGCGTAGAAGGGGCGTTGGGAACTGAAGCTTTCTTT	CASSVEGALGTEAFF
TRBV7-3	TRBJ2-3	TRBD2	.	TGTGCCAGCAGCTTGATAGCGGGATCAGATACGCAGTATTTT	CASSLIAGSDTQYF
TRBV25-1	TRBJ2-2	TRBD1	.	TGTGCCAGCAGTGACCAGGGGGCCGGGGAGCTGTTTTTT	CASSDQGAGELFF
TRBV2	TRBJ2-6	.	few	TGTGCCAGCAGTGAAGGGGTTGGGACAAAAGGTTCTGGGGCCAACGTCCTGACTTTC	CASSEGVGTKGSGANVLTF
TRBV5-1	TRBJ1-1	.	.	TGCGCCAGCAGCTTGTTCAGGGATCGACCGAACACTGAAGCTTTCTTT	CASSLFRDRPNTEAFF
TRBV5-4	TRBJ2-3	.	few	TGTGCCAGCAGCTTGGGAGCGGGCAAGGGAGATACGCAGTATTTT	CASSLGAGKGDTQYF
TRBV5-1	TRBJ1-4	.	.	TGCGCCAGCAGCTTGGGACCGGGTCTGAATGAAAAACTGTTTTTT	CASSLGPGLNEKLFF
TRBV27	TRBJ1-2	TRBD1	few	TGTGCCAGCAGTTTAAACCCTCGAGGGACAGGGACGAATGGCTACACCTTC	CASSLNPRGTGTNGYTF
TRBV27	TRBJ1-4	TRBD1	.	TGTGCCAGCAGCTCCGGACAGGTTAATGAAAAACTGTTTTTT	CASSSGQVNEKLFF
TRBV9	TRBJ2-1	TRBD1	.	TGTGCCAGCAGCGTTTCGGCTGGACAGGGAATAAATGAGCAGTTCTTC	CASSVSAGQGINEQFF
TRBV7-9	TRBJ2-1	.	.	TGTGCCAGCAGCTCCCTGGGGGACTCTGACAATGAGCAGTTCTTC	CASSSLGDSDNEQFF
TRBV30	TRBJ2-1	.	.	TGTGCCTGGGGAGGGATCAATGAGCAGTTCTTC	CAWGGINEQFF
TRBV5-1	TRBJ1-1	TRBD1	.	TGCGCCAGCAGCCTACCAAGCCGCCGGGACAGGGGGCGCCTTGACACTGAAGCTTTCTTT	CASSLPSRRDRGRLDTEAFF
TRBV5-1	TRBJ2-3	TRBD2	once	TGCGCCAGCAGCCTTGGGACTAGCGGGGCTAGCACAGATACGCAGTATTTT	CASSLGTSGASTDTQYF
TRBV28	TRBJ2-1	TRBD2	.	TGTGCCAGCAAGGTAGCGGGAGTTCGGTATGAGCAGTTCTTC	CASKVAGVRYEQFF
TRBV19	TRBJ2-6	TRBD1	.	TGTGCCAGTAGTATAAGTCAGGGGGCCTATTCTCTAGCCAACGTCCTGACTTTC	CASSISQGAYSLANVLTF
TRBV18	TRBJ2-3	.	.	TGTGCCAGCTCACCGGGACATAGCACAGATACGCAGTATTTT	CASSPGHSTDTQYF
TRBV5-4	TRBJ2-7	TRBD2	.	TGTGCCAGCAGCCCTGGATACTTAACTAGCGGGAGCTCCTACGAGCAGTACTTC	CASSPGYLTSGSSYEQYF
TRBV18	TRBJ2-1	.	once	TGTGCCAGCTCACCATCCCCAGAAAATGAGCAGTTCTTC	CASSPSPENEQFF
TRBV9	TRBJ2-7	.	.	TGTGCCAGCAGCGGGGGGCAAGCGATCTCCTCGGGGGAGCAGTACTTC	CASSGGQAISSGEQYF
TRBV27	TRBJ2-1	.	.	TGTGCCAGCAGTGGACTCTACAATGAGCAGTTCTTC	CASSGLYNEQFF
TRBV7-8	TRBJ2-7	.	few	TGTGCCAGCAGCATACGGACTACTCGGTTCTACGAGCAGTACTTC	CASSIRTTRFYEQYF
TRBV29-1	TRBJ2-3	.	few	TGCAGCGTTGAAGATAAACACAGCACAGATACGCAGTATTTT	CSVEDKHSTDTQYF
TRBV20-1	TRBJ1-2	.	.	TGCAGTGTGCGAGGGATGGGCGGCTACACCTTC	CSVRGMGGYTF
TRBV7-2	TRBJ2-7	TRBD1	.	TGTGCCAGCAGCTCCGTCCCGGGACAGGGGGCGTCAGCCGAGCAGTACTTC	CASSSVPGQGASAEQYF
TRBV7-9	TRBJ2-2	TRBD1	.	TGTGCCAGCAGCTTACGAGGACAGGGGACCGGGGAGCTGTTTTTT	CASSLRGQGTGELFF
TRBV29-1	TRBJ1-5	.	few	TGCAGCGTTGAAGTCCAGGGTAATCAGCCCCAGCATTTT	CSVEVQGNQPQHF
TRBV19	TRBJ2-5	.	.	TGTGCCAGTAGTATAGTCAGTTGGAGAGCCGGCCCTGTGGAGACCCAGTACTTC	CASSIVSWRAGPVETQYF
TRBV11-3	TRBJ2-3	.	.	TGTGCCAGCAGCCAGGGTCTAAGCACAGATACGCAGTATTTT	CASSQGLSTDTQYF
TRBV5-1	TRBJ2-3	TRBD2	.	TGCGCCAGCAGCTTGGGGATAGCGGGAGTGGCAGATACGCAGTATTTT	CASSLGIAGVADTQYF
TRBV7-2	TRBJ1-2	.	few	TGTGCCAGCACCAAGAGCGTTTATGGCTACACCTTC	CASTKSVYGYTF
TRBV10-3	TRBJ2-5	TRBD2	few	TGTGCCATCAGGAGGGAGGGGGAGACCCAGTACTTC	CAIRREGETQYF
TRBV20-1	TRBJ2-3	.	.	TGCAGTGCCGAGGGAACTTCGCAGTATTTT	CSAEGTSQYF
TRBV4-2	TRBJ2-7	TRBD2	.	TGTGCCAGCAGCCCTTGGGGGGGTACCGAGCAGTACTTC	CASSPWGGTEQYF
TRBV5-1	TRBJ2-2	TRBD1	once	TGCGCCAGCAGCTTGTGGGGACAGGCCGGGGAGCTGTTTTTT	CASSLWGQAGELFF
TRBV13	TRBJ2-5	.	once	TGTGCCAGCAGCTTCCGCGCACTACAAGAGACCCAGTACTTC	CASSFRALQETQYF
TRBV5-5	TRBJ2-7	TRBD1	.	TGTGCCAGCAGCTTGGCCGGCGGACAGGCGAACTACGAGCAGTACTTC	CASSLAGGQANYEQYF
TRBV7-2	TRBJ1-5	.	.	TGTGCCAGCAGCTTCTTTATCGGCAATCAGCCCCAGCATTTT	CASSFFIGNQPQHF